This passage covers 21 T cell receptor beta chains from one sample sequenced in a study of tumor and adjacent non-tumor tissue in lung cancer. The template was RNA from unsorted bulk tissue. This non-tumor lung sample came from over 3 cm beyond the tumor edge. Three rounds of nested PCR, following a modified ARM-PCR protocol, produced the TCRbeta library. TCRdb used MiXCR to reprocess the multiplex PCR reads, holding one entry per CDR3 protein. The sample includes nearly 50,000 distinct CDR3 sequences, around 60% of them seen just once. Material for sequencing was distant non-tumor lung tissue. These TCRs come from a woman aged 70 to 79 with non-small cell lung cancer.

As to this clonotype: Its ends do not fully match the called genes, so a read error is possible. The V and J genes are TRBV4-1 and TRBJ1-2; the D gene is possibly TRBD1 (5 bases). Per the germline V gene, CDR1 is MGHRA and CDR2 is YSYEKL. The CDR3 has 11 amino acids. The CDR3 DNA reads as TGCGCTAGCAACCAAGAGGGACGGGGCACCTTC. Its protein is CASNQEGRGTF.

This clonotype was seen a single time. Possible read error: a much larger clone is one base away. The rearrangement links TRBV20-1 to TRBJ2-7, with 9 bases that match TRBD1. The CDR3 is 15 amino acids. The V segment lost 5 bases and the J segment 2 bases; nucleotides outside the gene matches: 10. In germline, CDR1 is DFQATT, CDR2 SNEGSKA (reference sequence). The CDR3: CSADDPGQGAYEQYF. CDR3 in DNA: TGCAGTGCTGACGACCCGGGACAGGGCGCCTACGAGCAGTACTTC.

About this clonotype: Sequence at one end of the junction differs from germline and may be a read error. The V and J genes are TRBV29-1 and TRBJ2-1; D is unresolved. The germline V gene has CDR1 SQVTM and CDR2 ANQGSEA. The CDR3 is 14 residues long. The CDR3 coding sequence is TGCAGCGTTGTCGATAGCATGTCCTACAATGAACAGATCTTC. Encoded protein: CSVVDSMSYNEQIF.

This clonotype came up many times. V usage is TRBV29-1 and J usage is TRBJ1-1, with D perhaps matching TRBD1 (5 bases). The CDR3 is made up of 14 amino acids. V lost 6 bases, J lost 4 bases, and 18 bases lay in between. Germline V gene sequence: CDR1 SQVTM, CDR2 ANQGSEA. The CDR3 DNA reads TGCAGCGTCAGGGAGCTCCTGGGGGTCACTGAAGCTTTCTTT. This encodes CSVRELLGVTEAFF.

This clonotype appeared many times. This chain links TRBV12-3 or TRBV12-4 with TRBJ1-4, with 9 bases that match TRBD1. V lost 7 bases, J lost 4 bases, and 4 bases stayed unmatched. CDR3 length equals 14 residues. The CDR3 nucleotides read TGTGCCAGCAACAGGGGGCACAATAATGAAAAACTGTTTTTT. It codes for CASNRGHNNEKLFF.

J is TRBJ1-5 and V is TRBV28; no firm D call. CDR1 and CDR2 from the germline V gene are MDHEN and SYDVKM. The V and J ends lost 10 bases and 2 bases respectively, with 12 bases between them. The CDR3 runs 13 residues. The CDR3 is CANRRRRNQPQHF. The CDR3 DNA reads as TGTGCCAACCGTAGACGACGCAATCAGCCCCAGCATTTT.

As to this clonotype: A much larger clone is a single base away; this may be a read error. V is TRBV28 and J is TRBJ1-2; a weak D match, TRBD1 (6 bases). The CDR3 is made up of 13 amino acids. Per the germline V gene, CDR1 is MDHEN and CDR2 is SYDVKM. CDR3: CANSLRTAEGYTF. In nucleotides, the CDR3 is TGTGCCAACAGTTTACGGACAGCGGAGGGCTACACCTTC.

Note on this clonotype: Its ends do not fully match the called genes, so a read error is possible. V gene TRBV6-9 combines with J gene TRBJ2-5, with D possibly TRBD2 on 6 matching bases. This CDR3 is built from 16 residues. The germline gives CDR1 MNHGY, CDR2 SVAAGI. The CDR3 DNA reads as TGTGTCAGCAGTAACCCCTCGGGAGAAAGAAAGGAGACCCAGTACTTC. Its translation is CVSSNPSGERKETQYF.

This chain joins TRBV29-1 and TRBJ1-3, with D hard to call. Looked up from germline, CDR1 is SQVTM and CDR2 is ANQGSEA. CDR3 length equals 12 residues. Trimming left V 5 bases short and J 0 bases short, with 5 bases between. This chain's CDR3 is CSVMGSGNTIYF. CDR3 bases: TGCAGCGTTATGGGCTCTGGAAACACCATATATTTT. The variable domain in full, with the rest retrieved from reference TRBV29-1 and TRBJ1-3, is SAVISQKPSRDICQRGTSLTIQCQVDSQVTMMFWYRQQPGQSLTLIATANQGSEATYESGFVIDKFPISRPNLTFSTLTVSNMSPEDSSIYLCSVMGSGNTIYFGEGSWLTVV.

Turning to this clonotype: Being one base from a much bigger clone, this may be a read error. The CDR3 DNA sequence: TGTGTCAGCAGCTTAACATTAGGTCTGGGACTATCTGAATTATACGAGCAGTACTTC. Translation gives CVSSLTLGLGLSELYEQYF. The chain is built from TRBV7-8 and TRBJ2-7, with TRBD2 identical over 7 bases. This CDR3 region has 19 residues. In germline, CDR1 is SGHVS, CDR2 FQNEAQ. Full variable domain (remainder filled in from reference TRBV7-8 and TRBJ2-7): GAGVSQSPRYKVAKRGQDVALRCDPISGHVSLFWYQQALGQGPEFLTYFQNEAQLDKSGLPSDRFFAERPEGSVSTLKIQRTQQEDSAVYLCVSSLTLGLGLSELYEQYFGPGTRLTVT.

At least ten counts were recorded for this clonotype. The chain joins TRBV20-1 to TRBJ2-1; perhaps TRBD2 as D (6 bases). The germline CDR1 and CDR2 sequences are DFQATT and SNEGSKA (reference sequence). V dropped 7 bases and J dropped 8 bases, with 18 bases sitting between them. The CDR3 is 13 amino acids. The DNA of the CDR3 is TGCAGTGGTAGGATCCGGGAGTGGGATGAGCAGTTCTTC. Amino acids: CSGRIREWDEQFF.

This clonotype showed up just a few times. A single base separates this from a much larger clone, so it may be a read error. V gene TRBV5-8 combines with J gene TRBJ2-2, with a possible D match to TRBD2 (5 bases). The CDR3 covers 14 residues. Per germline, CDR1 SGHTS and CDR2 YDEGEE. CDR3 sequence (DNA): TGTACCAGCAGCTTGAACGCGGGCCCCGGGGAGCTGTTTTTT. Protein: CTSSLNAGPGELFF.

Remarks on this clonotype: A much larger clone lies one base from this, so it may be a read error. V gene TRBV10-2 combines with J gene TRBJ2-3; D uncertain. There are 14 residues in the CDR3. Germline CDR1 reads WSHSY; CDR2 reads SAAADI. The CDR3 bases are TGCGCCAGCAGTGAGGGAATTAGCACAGATACGCGGTATTTT. Residues: CASSEGISTDTRYF.

This clonotype occurred a few times. CDR3 sequence: CASNATGLEGLAQYF. In DNA form, the CDR3 reads TGTGCCAGCAATGCCACAGGGCTAGAGGGGCTCGCGCAGTACTTC. This rearrangement joins TRBV28 to TRBJ2-7; D is possibly TRBD1 (6 bases). The CDR3 has 15 amino acids. Germline-derived CDR1 and CDR2 are MDHEN and SYDVKM. The ends were cut back, 7 bases at V and 9 bases at J, with 25 bases in the middle.

Turning to this clonotype: A much more abundant neighbour one base away suggests this may be a read error. This rearrangement joins TRBV28 to TRBJ1-3, with D possibly being TRBD1 (6 bases). CDR1 MDHEN and CDR2 SYDVKM come from the germline V gene. This CDR3 contains 12 residues. The CDR3 nucleotides read TGTGCCAGCAGACAACAGGGAAGCACCATATATTTT. It specifies CASRQQGSTIYF. The whole variable domain, filled in from reference TRBV28 and TRBJ1-3, reads DVKVTQSSRYLVKRTGEKVFLECVQDMDHENMFWYRQDPGLGLRLIYFSYDVKMKEKGDIPEGYSVSREKKERFSLILESASTNQTSMYLCASRQQGSTIYFGEGSWLTVV.

The V gene is TRBV29-1, the J gene TRBJ2-5; D gene unclear. The CDR3 loop spans 13 amino acids. Trimming cost V 5 bases and J 5 bases, with 15 bases left between them. Germline V gene sequence: CDR1 SQVTM, CDR2 ANQGSEA. CDR3 in DNA: TGCAGCGTTAGGATTGGCCCCCGGGAGACCCAGTACTTC. Its translation is CSVRIGPRETQYF.

Points on this clonotype: One junction end disagrees with the germline gene, perhaps due to a read error. The chain is built from TRBV10-3 and TRBJ1-6, with D unresolved. This CDR3 spans 14 amino acids. Germline V gene data show CDR1 as ENHRY and CDR2 as SYGVKD. The CDR3: CAVSESSYNSSLHF. Here the CDR3 DNA reads TGTGCCGTCAGTGAAAGCTCCTATAATTCATCCCTCCACTTT.

As regards this clonotype: Because it lacks the conserved phenylalanine or tryptophan at the end, this CDR3 is likely a read error. The V call is TRBV11-1, the J call TRBJ2-1; 8 positions match TRBD2. The germline V gene encodes CDR1 SGHAT and CDR2 FQDESV (reference sequence). The length of the CDR3 is 16 residues. The CDR3 is CASSLPLAGLYNEQFL. The CDR3 DNA is TGTGCCAGCAGCTTACCCCTAGCGGGCCTGTACAACGAGCAGTTCTTA.

V and J are TRBV12-3 or TRBV12-4 and TRBJ2-5; D unresolved. Trimming shortened V by 5 bases and J by 0 bases, and 10 bases separated the two germline ends. The CDR3 spans 14 residues. The CDR3 DNA reads TGTGCCAGCAGTAGACGGTGGTACCAAGAGACCCAGTACTTC. Its translation is CASSRRWYQETQYF.

The sample holds a few counts of this clonotype. Mismatch with germline at one junction end may stem from a read error. This chain links TRBV29-1 with TRBJ1-1; the D gene is possibly TRBD1 (6 bases). Looked up from germline, CDR1 is SQVTM and CDR2 is ANQGSEA. This CDR3 comprises 12 residues. The CDR3 spells CSVPTGTHEDSF. The CDR3 DNA reads as TGCAGCGTACCTACCGGGACACATGAAGATTCCTTT.

This sequence joins TRBV5-1 and TRBJ2-1; 9 bases fit TRBD2. Germline V gene lookup returns CDR1 SGHRS and CDR2 YFSETQ. CDR3 length equals 18 residues. Losses at the gene ends were 0 bases for V and 5 bases for J; bases not matched to a gene: 12. The chain's CDR3 is CASSLAGWGLAGNNEQFF. Here the CDR3 DNA reads TGCGCCAGCAGCTTGGCCGGGTGGGGGCTAGCGGGGAACAATGAGCAGTTCTTC.